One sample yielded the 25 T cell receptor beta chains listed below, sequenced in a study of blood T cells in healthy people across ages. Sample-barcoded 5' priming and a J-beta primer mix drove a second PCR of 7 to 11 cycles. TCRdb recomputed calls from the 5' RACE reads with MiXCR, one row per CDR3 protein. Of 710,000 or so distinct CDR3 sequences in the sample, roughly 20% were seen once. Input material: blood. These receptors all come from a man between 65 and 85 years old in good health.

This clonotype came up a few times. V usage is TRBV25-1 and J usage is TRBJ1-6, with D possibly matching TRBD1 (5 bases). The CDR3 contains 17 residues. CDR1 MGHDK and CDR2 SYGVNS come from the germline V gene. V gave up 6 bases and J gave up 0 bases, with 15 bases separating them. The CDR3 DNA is TGTGCCAGCAGGAAGCTACAGGTTTGCTCCTATAATTCACCCCTCCACTTT. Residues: CASRKLQVCSYNSPLHF.

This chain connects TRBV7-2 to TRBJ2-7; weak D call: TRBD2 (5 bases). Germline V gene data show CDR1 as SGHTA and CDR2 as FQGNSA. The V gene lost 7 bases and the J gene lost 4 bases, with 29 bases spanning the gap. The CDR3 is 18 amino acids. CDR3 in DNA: TGTGCCAGCAAAAGCTTTGGCATACGGGGAAAGAACGTATACGAGCAGTACGTC. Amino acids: CASKSFGIRGKNVYEQYV.

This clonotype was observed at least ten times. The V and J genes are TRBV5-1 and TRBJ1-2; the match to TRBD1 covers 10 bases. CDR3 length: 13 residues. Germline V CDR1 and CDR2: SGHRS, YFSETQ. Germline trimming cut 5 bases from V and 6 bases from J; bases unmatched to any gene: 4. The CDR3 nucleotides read TGCGCCAGCAGTTCCGGGACAGGGGATGGCTACACCTTC. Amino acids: CASSSGTGDGYTF.

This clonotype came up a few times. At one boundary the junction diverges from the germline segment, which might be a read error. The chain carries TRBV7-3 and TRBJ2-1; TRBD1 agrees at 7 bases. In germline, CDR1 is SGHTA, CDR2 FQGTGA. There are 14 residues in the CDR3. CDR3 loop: CASSPRTGYNEQFF. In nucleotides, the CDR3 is TGTGCTAGCAGCCCTCGGACAGGCTACAATGAGCAGTTCTTC.

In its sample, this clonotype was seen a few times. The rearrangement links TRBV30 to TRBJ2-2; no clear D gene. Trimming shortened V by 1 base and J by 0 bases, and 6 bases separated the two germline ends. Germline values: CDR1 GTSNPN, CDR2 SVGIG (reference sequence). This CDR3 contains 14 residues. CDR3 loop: CAWSGVSNTGELFF. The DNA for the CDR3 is TGTGCCTGGAGTGGGGTGTCGAACACCGGGGAGCTGTTTTTT. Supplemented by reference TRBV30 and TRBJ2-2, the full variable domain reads SQTIHQWPATLVQPVGSPLSLECTVEGTSNPNLYWYRQAAGRGLQLLFYSVGIGQISSEVPQNLSASRPQDRQFILSSKKLLLSDSGFYLCAWSGVSNTGELFFGEGSRLTVL.

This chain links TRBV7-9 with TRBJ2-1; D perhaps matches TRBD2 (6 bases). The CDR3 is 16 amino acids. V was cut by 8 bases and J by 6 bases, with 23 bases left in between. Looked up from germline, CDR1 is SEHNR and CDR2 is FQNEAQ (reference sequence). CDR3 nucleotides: TGTGCCAGCGGTGGGGCTAGCGCTACTTCCATCAATGAGCAGTTCTTC. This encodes CASGGASATSINEQFF.

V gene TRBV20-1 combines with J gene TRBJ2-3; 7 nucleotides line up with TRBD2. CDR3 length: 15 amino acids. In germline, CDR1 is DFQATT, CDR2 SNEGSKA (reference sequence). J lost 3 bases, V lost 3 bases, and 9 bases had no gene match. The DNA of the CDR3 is TGCAGTGCTAGTGGGATCGGGGGGTTGACAGATACGCAGTATTTT. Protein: CSASGIGGLTDTQYF.

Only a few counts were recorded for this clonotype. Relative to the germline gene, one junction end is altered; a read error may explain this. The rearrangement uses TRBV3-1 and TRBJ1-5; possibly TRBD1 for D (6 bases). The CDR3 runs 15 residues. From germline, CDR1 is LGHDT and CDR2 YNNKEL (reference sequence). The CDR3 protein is CAGSQDWGARQPQHF. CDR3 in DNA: TGTGCCGGCAGCCAAGATTGGGGGGCGCGACAGCCCCAGCATTTT.

This chain's CDR3 is CASSYTTQGSNYGYTF. CDR3 sequence (DNA): TGTGCCAGCAGTTACACGACACAGGGCTCTAACTATGGCTACACCTTC. This sequence joins TRBV6-5 and TRBJ1-2, with D perhaps matching TRBD1 (6 bases). CDR3 length: 16 residues. V lost 2 bases and J lost 0, with 13 bases in between. Looked up from germline, CDR1 is MNHEY and CDR2 is SVGAGI.

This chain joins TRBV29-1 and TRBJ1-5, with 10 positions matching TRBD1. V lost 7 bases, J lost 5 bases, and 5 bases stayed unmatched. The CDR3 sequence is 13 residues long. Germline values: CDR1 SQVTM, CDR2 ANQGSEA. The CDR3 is CSAGTGADQPQHF. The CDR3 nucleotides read TGCAGCGCCGGGACAGGGGCTGATCAGCCCCAGCATTTT.

CDR3 loop: CASSGLTGDGTQYF. The CDR3 nucleotides are TGTGCCAGCAGTGGACTGACAGGGGACGGGACCCAGTACTTC. This chain uses TRBV28 with TRBJ2-5; 8 nucleotides agree with TRBD1. J lost 7 bases, V lost 5 bases, and 9 bases had no gene match. This CDR3 contains 14 residues. CDR1 is MDHEN and CDR2 is SYDVKM in the germline V gene. Based on the CDR3 plus reference TRBV28 and TRBJ2-5, the full variable domain is DVKVTQSSRYLVKRTGEKVFLECVQDMDHENMFWYRQDPGLGLRLIYFSYDVKMKEKGDIPEGYSVSREKKERFSLILESASTNQTSMYLCASSGLTGDGTQYFGPGTRLLVL.

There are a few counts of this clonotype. The CDR3 DNA is TGTGCCAGCAGTACAGGCTCCGCGAACACCGGGGAGCTGTTTTTT. Protein: CASSTGSANTGELFF. J is TRBJ2-2 and V is TRBV21-1; the D call in the table, TRBD1, was not verified against the DNA. TRBV21-1 constitutes a pseudogene. The CDR3 spans 15 residues.

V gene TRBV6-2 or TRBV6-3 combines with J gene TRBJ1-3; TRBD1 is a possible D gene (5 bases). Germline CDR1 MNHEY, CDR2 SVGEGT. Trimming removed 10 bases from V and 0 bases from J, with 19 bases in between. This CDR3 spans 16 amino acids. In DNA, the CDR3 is TGTGCCATCCACGGCCGAGGGGATCACTCTGGAAACACCATATATTTT. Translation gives CAIHGRGDHSGNTIYF.

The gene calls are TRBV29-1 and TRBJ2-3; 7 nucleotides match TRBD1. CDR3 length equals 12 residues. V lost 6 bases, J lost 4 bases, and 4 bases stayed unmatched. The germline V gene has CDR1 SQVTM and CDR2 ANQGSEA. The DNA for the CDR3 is TGCAGCGTCGCGACAGGGTCAGATACGCAGTATTTT. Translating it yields CSVATGSDTQYF.

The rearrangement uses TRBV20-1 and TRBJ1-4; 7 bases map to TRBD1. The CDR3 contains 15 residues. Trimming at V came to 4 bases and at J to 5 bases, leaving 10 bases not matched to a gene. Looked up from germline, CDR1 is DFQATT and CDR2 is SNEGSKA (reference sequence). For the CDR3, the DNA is TGCAGTGCTACAACCCTAGGGGGCCCCAATGAAAAACTGTTTTTT. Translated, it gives CSATTLGGPNEKLFF.

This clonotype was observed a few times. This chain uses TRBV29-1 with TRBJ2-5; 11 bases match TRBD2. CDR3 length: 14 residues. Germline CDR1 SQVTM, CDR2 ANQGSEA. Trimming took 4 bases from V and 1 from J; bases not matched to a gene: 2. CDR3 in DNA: TGCAGCGTTGTAGCGGGGGGGCTCCAAGAGACCCAGTACTTC. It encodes CSVVAGGLQETQYF.

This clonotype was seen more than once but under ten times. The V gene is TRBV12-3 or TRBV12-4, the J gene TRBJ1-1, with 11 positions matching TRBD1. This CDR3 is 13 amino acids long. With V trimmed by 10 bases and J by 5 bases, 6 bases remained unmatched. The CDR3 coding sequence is TGTGCCACCGGACAGGGGGCGCGAACTGAAGCTTTCTTT. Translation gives CATGQGARTEAFF.

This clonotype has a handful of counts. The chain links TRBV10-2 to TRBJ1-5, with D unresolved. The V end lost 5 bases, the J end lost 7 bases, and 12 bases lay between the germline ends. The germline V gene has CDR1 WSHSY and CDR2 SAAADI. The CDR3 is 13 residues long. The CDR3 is CASSSLGGQPQHF. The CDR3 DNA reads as TGCGCCAGCAGTTCCTTAGGCGGGCAGCCCCAGCATTTT.

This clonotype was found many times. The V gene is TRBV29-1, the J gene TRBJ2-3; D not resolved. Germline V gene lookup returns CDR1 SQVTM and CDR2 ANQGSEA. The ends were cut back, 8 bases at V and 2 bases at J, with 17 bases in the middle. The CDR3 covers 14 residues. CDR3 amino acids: CSSAPNRDTDTQYF. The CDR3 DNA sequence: TGCAGCTCAGCCCCAAACCGTGACACAGATACGCAGTATTTT.

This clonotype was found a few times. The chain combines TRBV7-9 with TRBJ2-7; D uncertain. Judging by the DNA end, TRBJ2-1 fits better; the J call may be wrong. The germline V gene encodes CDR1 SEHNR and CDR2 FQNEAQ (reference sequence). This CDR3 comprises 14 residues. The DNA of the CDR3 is TGTGCCAGCCTTCACGAGGCGAGGTTCAATGAGCAGTTCTTC. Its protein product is CASLHEARFNEQFF.

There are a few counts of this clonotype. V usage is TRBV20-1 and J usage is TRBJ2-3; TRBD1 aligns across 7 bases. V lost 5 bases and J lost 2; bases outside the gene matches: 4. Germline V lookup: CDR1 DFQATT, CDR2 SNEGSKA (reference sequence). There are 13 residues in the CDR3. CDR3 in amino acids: CSAVTGTTDTQYF. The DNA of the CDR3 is TGCAGTGCTGTGACAGGGACCACAGATACGCAGTATTTT.

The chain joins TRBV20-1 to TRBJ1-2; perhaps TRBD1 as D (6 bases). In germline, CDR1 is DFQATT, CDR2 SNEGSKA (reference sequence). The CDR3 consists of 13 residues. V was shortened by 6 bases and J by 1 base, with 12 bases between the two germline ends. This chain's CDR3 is CSAPTGHNYGYTF. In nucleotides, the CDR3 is TGCAGTGCCCCGACAGGTCATAACTATGGCTACACCTTC.

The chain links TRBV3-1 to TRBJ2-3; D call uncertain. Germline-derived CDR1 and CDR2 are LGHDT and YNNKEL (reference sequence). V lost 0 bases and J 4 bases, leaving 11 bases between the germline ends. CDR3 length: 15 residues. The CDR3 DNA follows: TGTGCCAGCAGCCAAGACTTAGGAAATCCAGATACGCAGTATTTT. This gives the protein CASSQDLGNPDTQYF.

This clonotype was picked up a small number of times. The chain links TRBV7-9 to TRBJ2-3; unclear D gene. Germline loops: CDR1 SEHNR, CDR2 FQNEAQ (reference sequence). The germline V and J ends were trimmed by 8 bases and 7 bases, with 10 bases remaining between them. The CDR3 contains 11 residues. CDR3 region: CASSNSHTQYF. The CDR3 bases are TGTGCCAGCTCGAACTCGCATACGCAGTATTTT.

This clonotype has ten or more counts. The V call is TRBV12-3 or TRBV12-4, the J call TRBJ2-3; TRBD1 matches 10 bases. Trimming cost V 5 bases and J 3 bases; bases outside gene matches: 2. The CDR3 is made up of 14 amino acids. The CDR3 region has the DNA TGTGCCAGCAGTAGACAGGGGGCAACAGATACGCAGTATTTT. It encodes CASSRQGATDTQYF.